These 14 T cell receptor beta chains were sequenced from one sample in a study of cytomegalovirus exposure and HLA in healthy donors. The PCR contained 60 Vbeta and 13 Jbeta primers. The protocol was immunoSEQ multiplex PCR, while the TCRdb copy is restricted to in-frame clones and leaves out a portion. The table includes some 150,000 clones, around 79% detected once. Sequenced: PBMCs. Every receptor here comes from a human donor in good health.

This rearrangement joins TRBV5-4 to TRBJ2-2, with D possibly being TRBD2 (6 bases). Germline V gene data show CDR1 as SGHNT and CDR2 as YYREEE (reference sequence). CDR3 length: 15 residues. Trimming pared 5 bases from V and 1 base from J, leaving 12 bases between. CDR3 sequence reads: CASRPGGKNTGELFF. CDR3 coding DNA: TGTGCCAGCAGACCAGGCGGGAAGAACACCGGGGAGCTGTTTTTT.

The gene calls are TRBV6-1 and TRBJ1-2; D ambiguous. The germline V gene has CDR1 MNHNS and CDR2 SASEGT. The V end lost 4 bases, the J end lost 8 bases, and 17 bases lay between the germline ends. This CDR3 region has 14 residues. CDR3 nucleotides: TGTGCCAGCAGTGCCCTAGACGGACTCGGAGGCTACACCTTC. Translating it yields CASSALDGLGGYTF.

This clone has a handful of counts. V is TRBV12-2 and J is TRBJ2-1; the table gives TRBD2 as D, unverified against the DNA. TRBV12-2 is noted as a pseudogene. The CDR3 covers 13 residues. The CDR3 is CASRPRDRDEQFF. The CDR3 bases are TGTGCAAGTCGCCCTCGAGATCGAGATGAGCAGTTCTTC.

This rearrangement joins TRBV7-2 to TRBJ1-1; 8 nucleotides match TRBD1. Germline loops: CDR1 SGHTA, CDR2 FQGNSA. V dropped 5 bases and J dropped 6; count of bases not matched to a gene: 8. CDR3 length equals 14 residues. DNA of the CDR3: TGTGCCAGCAGCATGGACAGGGTCAACCCTGAAGCTTTCTTT. Translated, it gives CASSMDRVNPEAFF.

The chain links TRBV7-3 to TRBJ2-7, with 9 bases lining up with TRBD2. V was pared by 3 bases and J by 5 bases, with 11 bases of the junction left unmatched. Germline V lookup: CDR1 SGHTA, CDR2 FQGTGA. This CDR3 comprises 16 residues. CDR3 bases: TGTGCCAGCAGCTTTACTACAGCGGGAGGAAGAAACGAGCAGTACTTC. Residues: CASSFTTAGGRNEQYF.

This sequence joins TRBV5-5 and TRBJ1-5; no clear D gene. V was cut by 4 bases and J by 0 bases, with 11 bases left in between. This CDR3 is built from 15 residues. Germline-derived CDR1 and CDR2 are SGHKS and YYEKEE (reference sequence). This CDR3 is CASSRRADSNQPQHF. The CDR3, as DNA: TGTGCCAGCAGCAGGAGGGCCGATAGCAATCAGCCCCAGCATTTT. Together with reference TRBV5-5 and TRBJ1-5, the CDR3 gives the full variable domain: DAGVTQSPTHLIKTRGQQVTLRCSPISGHKSVSWYQQVLGQGPQFIFQYYEKEERGRGNFPDRFSARQFPNYSSELNVNALLLGDSALYLCASSRRADSNQPQHFGDGTRLSIL.

This chain joins TRBV6-5 and TRBJ1-1; tentative D call: TRBD1 (5 bases). This CDR3 has 14 amino acids. Germline V lookup: CDR1 MNHEY, CDR2 SVGAGI. In DNA form, the CDR3 reads TGTGGATCCAGGAGGGGCGCCTCTGGAGCTGAAGCTTTCTTT. It encodes CGSRRGASGAEAFF.

The chain joins TRBV19 to TRBJ1-5; possible D gene TRBD1, 6 bases. V was trimmed by 10 bases and J by 4 bases, leaving 17 bases between them. There are 14 residues in the CDR3. Germline values: CDR1 LNHDA, CDR2 SQIVND (reference sequence). CDR3 amino acids: CATLSGQTNQPQHF. CDR3 sequence (DNA): TGTGCCACCCTATCCGGACAGACAAATCAGCCCCAGCATTTT.

The CDR3 sequence: CASSQIGGDEQFF. The CDR3 bases are TGCGCCAGCAGCCAGATAGGGGGGGATGAGCAGTTCTTC. This chain joins TRBV4-1 and TRBJ2-1; a possible D gene is TRBD2 (7 bases). Germline V gene sequence: CDR1 MGHRA, CDR2 YSYEKL. CDR3 size: 13 residues. Deletions cut 3 bases from V and 8 bases from J, with 11 bases between.

The chain uses TRBV6-5 and TRBJ1-2; D may be TRBD1 (6 bases). The CDR3 consists of 15 residues. Deletions cut 6 bases from V and 6 bases from J, with 20 bases between. Germline loops: CDR1 MNHEY, CDR2 SVGAGI. The CDR3 protein is CASRSGGRSDNGYTF. CDR3 in DNA: TGTGCCAGCAGGTCGGGGGGCAGATCGGATAATGGCTACACCTTC.

The genes are TRBV7-3 and TRBJ2-1, with 8 bases that match TRBD2. The CDR3 length is 16 residues. Germline values: CDR1 SGHTA, CDR2 FQGTGA. The trim removed 4 bases at V and 6 bases at J, leaving 11 bases unmatched. CDR3 DNA: TGTGCCAGCAGCTCGCGGGGCGGGAGGACCGGCAATGAGCAGTTCTTC. Its protein product is CASSSRGGRTGNEQFF.

V usage is TRBV2 and J usage is TRBJ1-2; 7 positions agree with TRBD1. The CDR3 sequence is 13 residues long. Trimming took 9 bases from V and 8 from J; bases not matched to a gene: 12. CDR1 is SNHLY, CDR2 FYNNEI, per germline. CDR3 nucleotide sequence: TGTGCCAGAGGACAGGTCGCTGGTAGCGGCTACACCTTC. Protein: CARGQVAGSGYTF.

This clone was counted between two and nine times. The CDR3 here is CASRSPGTSKPYEQYF. The CDR3 bases are TGTGCCAGCAGGTCCCCCGGGACTAGTAAGCCCTACGAGCAGTACTTC. The chain carries TRBV28 and TRBJ2-7; 8 bases line up with TRBD2. The germline gives CDR1 MDHEN, CDR2 SYDVKM. This CDR3 region has 16 residues. V shed 6 bases and J 2 bases; nucleotides not matched to a gene: 12. Variable domain in full (rest from reference TRBV28 and TRBJ2-7): DVKVTQSSRYLVKRTGEKVFLECVQDMDHENMFWYRQDPGLGLRLIYFSYDVKMKEKGDIPEGYSVSREKKERFSLILESASTNQTSMYLCASRSPGTSKPYEQYFGPGTRLTVT.

The chain couples TRBV25-1 to TRBJ2-7; D is uncertain. The CDR3 is made up of 15 amino acids. Germline V gives CDR1 MGHDK, CDR2 SYGVNS. V was pared by 2 bases and J by 3 bases, with 14 bases between. This chain's CDR3 is CASSERGSPNYEQYF. CDR3 bases: TGTGCCAGCAGTGAACGCGGCAGCCCCAACTACGAGCAGTACTTC.